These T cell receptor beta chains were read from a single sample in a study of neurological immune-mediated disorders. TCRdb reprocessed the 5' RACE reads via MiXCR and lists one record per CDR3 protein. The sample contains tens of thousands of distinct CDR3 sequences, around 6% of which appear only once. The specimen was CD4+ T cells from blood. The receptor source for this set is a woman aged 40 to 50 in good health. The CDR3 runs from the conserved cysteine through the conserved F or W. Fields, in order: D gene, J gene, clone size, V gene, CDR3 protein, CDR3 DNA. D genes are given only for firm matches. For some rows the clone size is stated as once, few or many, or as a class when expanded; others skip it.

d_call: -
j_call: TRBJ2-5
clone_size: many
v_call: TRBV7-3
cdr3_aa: CASSSSRAETQYF
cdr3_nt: TGTGCCAGCAGCAGCTCAAGAGCGGAGACCCAGTACTTC

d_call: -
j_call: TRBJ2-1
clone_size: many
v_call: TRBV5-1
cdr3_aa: CASSLSPKTGLGGEQFF
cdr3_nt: TGCGCCAGCAGCCTTTCCCCGAAGACAGGACTCGGAGGTGAGCAGTTCTTC

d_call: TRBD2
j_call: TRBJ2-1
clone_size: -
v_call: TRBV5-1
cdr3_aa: CASSLVSGANNEQFF
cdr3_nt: TGCGCCAGCAGCTTGGTTAGCGGGGCTAACAATGAGCAGTTCTTC

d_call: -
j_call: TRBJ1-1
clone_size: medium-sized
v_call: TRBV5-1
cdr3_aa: CASSLNSRTANTEAFF
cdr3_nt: TGCGCCAGCAGCTTAAATAGTAGGACAGCAAACACTGAAGCTTTCTTT

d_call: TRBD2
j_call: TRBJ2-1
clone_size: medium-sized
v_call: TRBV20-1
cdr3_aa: CSASSPSGSKTGNEQFF
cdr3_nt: TGCAGTGCTAGTTCCCCTAGCGGGAGCAAAACGGGCAATGAGCAGTTCTTC

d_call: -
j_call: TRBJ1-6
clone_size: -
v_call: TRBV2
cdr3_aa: CASSEGGGSYNSPLHF
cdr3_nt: TGTGCCAGCAGTGAGGGGGGCGGCTCCTATAATTCACCCCTCCACTTT

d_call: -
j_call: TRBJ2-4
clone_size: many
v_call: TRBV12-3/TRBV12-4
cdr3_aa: CASRPPQGGTSKNIQYF
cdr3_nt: TGTGCCAGCAGGCCCCCACAGGGAGGAACGTCCAAAAACATTCAGTACTTC

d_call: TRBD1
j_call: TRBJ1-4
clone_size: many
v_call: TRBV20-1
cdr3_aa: CSARENPPSRDREKLFF
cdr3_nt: TGCAGTGCTAGAGAAAATCCCCCTTCCCGGGACAGAGAAAAACTGTTTTTT

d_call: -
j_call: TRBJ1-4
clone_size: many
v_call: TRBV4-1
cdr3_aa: CASSLPLGKLFF
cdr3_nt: TGCGCCAGCAGCCTCCCCTTGGGAAAACTGTTTTTT

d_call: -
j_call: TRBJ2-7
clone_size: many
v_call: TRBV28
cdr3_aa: CASSRTSEQYF
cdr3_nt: TGTGCCAGCAGTAGGACCTCCGAGCAGTACTTC

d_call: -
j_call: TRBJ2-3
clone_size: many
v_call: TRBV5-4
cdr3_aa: CATWGRTLTDTQYF
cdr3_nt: TGTGCCACCTGGGGACGGACATTAACAGATACGCAGTATTTT

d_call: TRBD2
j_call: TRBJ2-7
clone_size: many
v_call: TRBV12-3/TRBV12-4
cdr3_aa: CASSPTTSGRAYEQYF
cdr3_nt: TGTGCCAGCAGTCCGACGACTAGCGGGAGAGCCTACGAGCAGTACTTC

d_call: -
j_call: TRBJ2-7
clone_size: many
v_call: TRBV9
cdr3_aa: CASSPRDKIKGRSTLEQYF
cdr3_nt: TGTGCCAGCAGCCCTCGGGACAAGATAAAAGGGAGATCCACCTTAGAGCAGTACTTC

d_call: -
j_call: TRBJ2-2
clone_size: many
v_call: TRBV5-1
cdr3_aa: CASNSGVSTGELFF
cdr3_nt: TGCGCCAGCAATTCAGGTGTGAGCACCGGGGAGCTGTTTTTT

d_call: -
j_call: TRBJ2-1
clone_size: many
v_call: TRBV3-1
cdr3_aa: CASSRWTTADNEQFF
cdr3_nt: TGTGCCAGCAGCCGTTGGACTACCGCCGACAATGAGCAGTTCTTC

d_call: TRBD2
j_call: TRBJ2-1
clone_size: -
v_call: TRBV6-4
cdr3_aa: CASSTSGDNNEQFF
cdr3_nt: TGTGCCAGCAGTACTAGCGGGGATAACAATGAGCAGTTCTTC